This paragraph covers one TCR beta chain sequence. This sample is drawn from a study of blood T cell repertoires in COVID-19. Study-wide context: The United States, Italy and Spain were the sources of the acute and convalescent COVID-19 samples. The analysed material was cDNA or gDNA that came from T cells, B-cell-depleted T cells, or PBMCs.

Original processing notes: Cell counts per sample came from amplifying reference gene primers. This table comes from immunoSEQ multiplex PCR, and its TCRdb copy is limited to in-frame clones, with some not included. The V and J calls and clone size are taken from that table; D and trimming were inferred from the DNA. This table holds a few hundred thousand clones, about three quarters found once. CDR3 length: 13 amino acids. Germline V gene sequence: CDR1 MNHEY, CDR2 SVGAGI. V lost 6 bases to trimming and J lost 2 bases, with 8 bases between them. The sample was peripheral blood. The rearrangement joins TRBV6-5 to TRBJ1-5, with D hard to call. The source of this sequence is a woman aged 80 or over with acute or convalescent COVID-19. CDR3 sequence: CASRKGGNQPQHF. CDR3 nucleotide sequence: TGTGCCAGCAGAAAGGGAGGCAATCAGCCCCAGCATTTT.